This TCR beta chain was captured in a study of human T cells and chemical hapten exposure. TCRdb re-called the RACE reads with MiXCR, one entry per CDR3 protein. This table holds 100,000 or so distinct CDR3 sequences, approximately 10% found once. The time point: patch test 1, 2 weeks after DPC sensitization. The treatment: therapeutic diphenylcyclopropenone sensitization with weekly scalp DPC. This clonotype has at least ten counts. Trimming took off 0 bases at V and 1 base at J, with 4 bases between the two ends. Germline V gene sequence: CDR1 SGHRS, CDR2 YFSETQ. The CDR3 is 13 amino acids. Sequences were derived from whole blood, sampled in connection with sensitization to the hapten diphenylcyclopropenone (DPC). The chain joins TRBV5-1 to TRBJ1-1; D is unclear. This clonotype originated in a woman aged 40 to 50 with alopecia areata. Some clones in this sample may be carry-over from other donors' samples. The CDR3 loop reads CASSLEGNTEAFF. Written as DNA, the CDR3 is TGCGCCAGCAGCTTGGAAGGGAACACTGAAGCTTTCTTT.